This T cell receptor (beta chain) was profiled in a study of blood T cell repertoires in COVID-19 (dated by TCRdb to about 2020). Regarding the study in general: Samples from collaborators originated in the United States, Italy and Spain and spanned both the acute and convalescent phases of COVID-19. The material from the prospective study consisted of cDNA or gDNA derived from T cells, B-cell-depleted T cells, or PBMCs. Subjects who had been exposed to COVID-19, were actively infected with it, or had recovered from it provided the deeply sampled blood TCRbeta repertoires that made up the dataset. A freely available public database, intended as a resource for researchers studying the immune response to SARS-CoV-2, is where the repertoires were released. The samples were drawn from the first 160 participants of the ongoing ImmuneRACE study and from under 1,500 subjects provided by 6 global collaborators. Nearly every sample came with metadata listing a de-identified subject ID, COVID-19 status, age in years and sex. HLA class I and class II types, where available, came from metadata supplied by the sample provider rather than from assay-based typing.

The paper as a whole reports these results and caveats: Clinical and demographic metadata were provided uncurated, with the amount varying by source and participant.

CDR1 and CDR2 (MGHDK, SYGVNS) derive from the germline V gene. The CDR3 starts with the cysteine, ends with the phenylalanine, and has 15 residues. CDR3 DNA is the only sequence kept; it has 45 bases, read in frame from the first base. Trimming accounts for 7 bases at V and 7 bases at J, while the number of junction bases matched to no gene is 14. This clone occurred once. The antigen this receptor binds is unknown. No per-base quality is available; no much larger clone lies one base away. TCRbeta CDR3 regions were amplified from genomic DNA by means of the immunoSEQ Assay, a bias-controlled multiplex PCR. The paper's processing steps were these. The number of nucleated cells in each sample was estimated from the amplification of reference gene primers within the assay. To quantify the absolute abundance of each unique TCRbeta CDR3 rearrangement, sequence reads were collapsed and filtered. For each sample, productive Simpson clonality was calculated as the square root of Simpson's diversity index across productive rearrangements. TCRdb took this table from immuneACCESS and kept in-frame rearrangements with V and J called. Such tables lack part of the clones; where checked against another copy, unresolved V genes explain under half of the gap, and the rest is unexplained. V, J and clone size reflect that table, while D and trimming were determined from the DNA. Within this sample are roughly 300,000 clones, with about 90% of them counted one time only. In total, the top ten clones hold 5% to 7% of the sample.

Samples from volunteer blood donors who had recovered from COVID-19 were contributed by a second Seattle source. Collaborating institutions collected whole blood in K2EDTA tubes following their own protocols. For TCRbeta analysis, collaborators shipped samples in one of three forms: frozen whole blood, isolated PBMCs, or DNA extracted from either of those sample types. The specimen was peripheral blood. The chain joins TRBV25-1 to TRBJ2-7; TRBD2 agrees with 9 junctional bases. This receptor was obtained from a man aged 18 to 29 who had recovered from COVID-19. The nucleotide sequence is given as TGTGCCAGCAAGAATACGGCGGGAGGGTTTCAAGAGCAGTACTTC. Translated, this is CASKNTAGGFQEQYF.